The 20 T cell receptor beta chains reported below all come from one sample, sequenced in a study of a mutant IDH1 vaccine in newly diagnosed glioma. These receptors have no known antigen. Described time point: week 11, during vaccination. It was 300 ug of mutant IDH1 20-mer peptide that made up each vaccine dose, given with topical imiquimod. Profiled with immunoSEQ multiplex PCR; TCRdb holds only in-frame clones, not every one. Seen here are 110,000 or so clones, about 90% observed once, and the top ten hold 0.55% to 0.7%. Sample: PBMCs, taken from a glioma patient whose treatment included an IDH1 peptide vaccine. These receptors originate from a woman in her forties or fifties with glioma.

This clone was seen a single time. V gene TRBV6-6 combines with J gene TRBJ2-2; 7 nucleotides align to TRBD1. This CDR3 is built from 15 residues. Unmatched junction bases numbered 7, after V lost 7 bases and J lost 2 bases. Germline assignment: CDR1 MNHNY and CDR2 SVGAGI (reference sequence). The CDR3 loop is CASTTDRANTGELFF. CDR3 DNA sequence: TGTGCCAGCACCACCGACAGGGCAAACACCGGGGAGCTGTTTTTT.

This clone appeared once. The chain employs TRBV5-1 and TRBJ2-1; no clear D gene. Per germline, CDR1 SGHRS and CDR2 YFSETQ. V was shortened by 5 bases and J by 4 bases, with 10 bases between the two germline ends. This CDR3 has 13 amino acids. The CDR3 sequence is CASSISAYNEQFF. The DNA of the CDR3 is TGCGCCAGCAGTATTAGTGCGTACAATGAGCAGTTCTTC.

This rearrangement joins TRBV15 to TRBJ2-7; D possibly corresponds to TRBD2 (6 bases). This CDR3 comprises 14 residues. The germline CDR1 and CDR2 sequences are LNHNV and YYDKDF (reference sequence). V dropped 3 bases and J dropped 2 bases, with 11 bases sitting between them. The CDR3 sequence is CATSREGPAYEQYF. CDR3 coding DNA: TGTGCCACCAGCAGGGAGGGACCGGCCTACGAGCAGTACTTC.

The CDR3 bases are TGCGCCAGCAGCTTGGCGAACAGTGGACCCTATAGCAATCAGCCCCAGCATTTT. Its protein is CASSLANSGPYSNQPQHF. The chain links TRBV5-1 to TRBJ1-5; D unresolved. The germline V gene encodes CDR1 SGHRS and CDR2 YFSETQ. CDR3 length: 18 residues. V was shortened by 0 bases and J by 0 bases, with 16 bases between the two germline ends.

This clone appeared once. CDR3 DNA sequence: TGTGCCAGCAGTCCGGGACCCCAAGAGACCCAGTACTTC. Its translation: CASSPGPQETQYF. The chain employs TRBV6-1 and TRBJ2-5, with D perhaps being TRBD1 or TRBD2 (5 bases each). CDR1 and CDR2 from the germline V gene are MNHNS and SASEGT. CDR3 length: 13 residues. V was shortened by 5 bases and J by 1 base, with 8 bases between the two germline ends.

V and J are TRBV10-3 and TRBJ1-6; 9 nucleotides align to TRBD1. Germline CDR1 and CDR2: ENHRY and SYGVKD. Germline trimming cut 7 bases from V and 8 bases from J; bases unmatched to any gene: 6. The CDR3 has 14 residues. CDR3 in amino acids: CAITGTGNDSPLHF. The DNA for the CDR3 is TGTGCCATCACTGGGACAGGGAATGATTCACCCCTCCACTTT.

The V call is TRBV10-3, the J call TRBJ2-1; 12 bases are shared with TRBD2. The CDR3 is 13 residues long. From germline, CDR1 is ENHRY and CDR2 SYGVKD. The V gene end was trimmed by 11 bases and the J gene end by 8 bases; junction bases not matched to a gene: 7. Here the CDR3 DNA reads TGTGCCGGGGGGACTAGCGGGTCAGATGAGCAGTTCTTC. Amino acids: CAGGTSGSDEQFF.

The chain carries TRBV11-3 and TRBJ2-1; the match to TRBD1 covers 10 bases. Trimming cost V 5 bases and J 0 bases; bases outside gene matches: 4. Germline loops: CDR1 SGHNT, CDR2 YENEEA. This CDR3 comprises 16 residues. DNA of the CDR3: TGTGCCAGCAGCACCGGACAGGGGGTCTCCTACAATGAGCAGTTCTTC. It translates to CASSTGQGVSYNEQFF.

This sequence joins TRBV6-6 and TRBJ2-7, with D tentatively TRBD2 (5 bases). V gave up 0 bases and J gave up 0 bases, with 9 bases separating them. Germline lookup yields CDR1 MNHNY and CDR2 SVGAGI (reference sequence). This CDR3 has 15 residues. The chain's CDR3 is CASSYSTTSSYEQYF. The CDR3 DNA follows: TGTGCCAGCAGTTACTCGACTACGAGCTCCTACGAGCAGTACTTC.

For the CDR3, the DNA is TGTGCCTGGAGGAAGGGGCTCACTGAAGCTTTCTTT. It yields the protein CAWRKGLTEAFF. This chain uses TRBV30 with TRBJ1-1; TRBD1 might be the D (5 bases). From germline, CDR1 is GTSNPN and CDR2 SVGIG (reference sequence). V lost 3 bases to trimming and J lost 4 bases, with 9 bases between them. CDR3 length: 12 residues.

CDR3 nucleotide sequence: TGTGCCACCAGCAGGGGCGGGGGGGCCAAAAACATTCAGTACTTC. Its translation is CATSRGGGAKNIQYF. The chain carries TRBV15 and TRBJ2-4; 8 bases match TRBD2. The CDR3 loop spans 15 amino acids. Germline lookup yields CDR1 LNHNV and CDR2 YYDKDF (reference sequence). V lost 3 bases to trimming and J lost 1 base; unmatched junction nucleotides: 2.

This chain links TRBV5-8 with TRBJ2-7, with 10 bases lining up with TRBD1. This CDR3 has 15 amino acids. V shed 0 bases, J shed 3 bases, and the junction held 3 bases outside the gene matches. Germline assignment: CDR1 SGHTS and CDR2 YDEGEE. The CDR3 loop is CASSLAGTGVYEQYF. In nucleotides, the CDR3 is TGTGCCAGCAGCTTGGCCGGGACAGGGGTCTACGAGCAGTACTTC.

The chain combines TRBV27 with TRBJ2-1; D possibly matches TRBD1 or TRBD2 (5 bases each). This CDR3 comprises 17 residues. CDR1 and CDR2 from the germline V gene are MNHEY and SMNVEV (reference sequence). Trimming took 3 bases from V and 8 from J, leaving 23 bases between them. CDR3 loop: CASSFFSIWGSADEQFF. CDR3 DNA: TGTGCCAGCAGTTTCTTCTCTATTTGGGGGTCTGCGGATGAGCAGTTCTTC.

The V and J genes are TRBV7-2 and TRBJ1-1; 9 positions match TRBD1. This CDR3 is built from 14 residues. Per germline, CDR1 SGHTA and CDR2 FQGNSA. After removal of 0 bases from V and 12 bases from J, the junction contained 8 bases not matched to a gene. The CDR3 sequence: CASSLARGGQGPFF. The CDR3 nucleotides read TGTGCCAGCAGCTTAGCGCGAGGGGGACAGGGACCTTTCTTT.

This clone was recorded only once. The genes are TRBV6-5 and TRBJ1-2, with D possibly TRBD1 on 6 matching bases. Trimming left V 6 bases short and J 4 bases short, with 18 bases between. CDR3 size: 15 residues. The germline V gene has CDR1 MNHEY and CDR2 SVGAGI. This CDR3 is CASSTPFRGTYGYTF. In nucleotides, the CDR3 is TGTGCCAGCAGCACTCCGTTCAGGGGTACCTATGGCTACACCTTC.

This clone was counted once. The chain links TRBV7-9 to TRBJ2-2, with 7 bases lining up with TRBD1. There are 15 residues in the CDR3. Germline V gives CDR1 SEHNR, CDR2 FQNEAQ (reference sequence). Here the CDR3 DNA reads TGTGCGCATCAGGGGGAGAGCGGGAACACCGGGGAGCTGTTTTTT. This translates into CAHQGESGNTGELFF.

This clone was found once. The rearrangement uses TRBV2 and TRBJ2-7, with no clear D. V was trimmed by 2 bases and J by 0 bases, leaving 17 bases between them. The CDR3 length is 17 residues. Per germline, CDR1 SNHLY and CDR2 FYNNEI. DNA for the CDR3: TGTGCCAGCAGTGAAAGTCGTGTGAGACCGAGCTCCTACGAGCAGTACTTC. This encodes CASSESRVRPSSYEQYF.

The V call is TRBV25-1, the J call TRBJ2-2; 7 bases align to TRBD1. Trimming took 6 bases from V and 1 from J; bases not matched to a gene: 2. Per germline, CDR1 MGHDK and CDR2 SYGVNS. CDR3 length: 14 residues. CDR3 loop: CASSGQVNTGELFF. The CDR3 bases are TGTGCCAGCAGCGGACAGGTGAACACCGGGGAGCTGTTTTTT.

The chain carries TRBV30 and TRBJ2-7, with a weak D call TRBD2 (6 bases). V lost 5 bases to trimming and J lost 3 bases, with 14 bases between them. The CDR3 has 13 residues. CDR1 and CDR2 (germline): GTSNPN, SVGIG (reference sequence). CDR3: CAWLGVGGYEQYF. In nucleotides, the CDR3 is TGTGCCTGGCTGGGAGTGGGGGGCTACGAGCAGTACTTC.

This clone was recorded once. V and J are TRBV6-5 and TRBJ1-1; weak D call: TRBD1 (6 bases). CDR1 MNHEY and CDR2 SVGAGI come from the germline V gene. The ends were cut back, 4 bases at V and 8 bases at J, with 17 bases in the middle. The CDR3 contains 14 residues. CDR3 sequence (DNA): TGTGCCAGCAGTTGGCAGTACAGGGCGGAGGAAGCTTTCTTT. It translates to CASSWQYRAEEAFF.